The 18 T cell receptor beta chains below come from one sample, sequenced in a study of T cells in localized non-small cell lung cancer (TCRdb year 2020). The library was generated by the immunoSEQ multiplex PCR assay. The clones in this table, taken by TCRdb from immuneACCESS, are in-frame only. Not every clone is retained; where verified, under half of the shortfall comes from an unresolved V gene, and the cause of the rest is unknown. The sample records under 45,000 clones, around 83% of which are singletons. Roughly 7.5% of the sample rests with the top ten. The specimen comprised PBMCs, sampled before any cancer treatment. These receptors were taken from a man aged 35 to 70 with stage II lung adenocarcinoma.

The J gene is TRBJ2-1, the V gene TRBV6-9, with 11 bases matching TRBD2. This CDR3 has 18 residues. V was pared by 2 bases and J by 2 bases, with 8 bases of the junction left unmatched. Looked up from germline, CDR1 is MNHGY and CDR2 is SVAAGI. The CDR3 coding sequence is TGTGCCAGCAGTTATCCTTTAAGACTAGCGGGACCCTACAATGAGCAGTTCTTC. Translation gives CASSYPLRLAGPYNEQFF.

The DNA for the CDR3 is TGTGCCAGCAGTTTAGGGTCCGGGATAGAGCAGTACTTC. It specifies CASSLGSGIEQYF. V is TRBV6-6 and J is TRBJ2-7; maybe TRBD2 (5 bases). Trimming removed 4 bases from V and 7 bases from J, with 14 bases in between. CDR3 length: 13 residues. CDR1 and CDR2 (germline): MNHNY, SVGAGI (reference sequence).

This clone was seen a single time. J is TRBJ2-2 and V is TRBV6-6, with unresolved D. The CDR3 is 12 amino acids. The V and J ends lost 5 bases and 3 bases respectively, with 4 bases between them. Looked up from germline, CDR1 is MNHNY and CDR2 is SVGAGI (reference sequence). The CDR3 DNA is TGTGCCAGCAGTCAATACACCGGGGAGCTGTTTTTT. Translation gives CASSQYTGELFF.

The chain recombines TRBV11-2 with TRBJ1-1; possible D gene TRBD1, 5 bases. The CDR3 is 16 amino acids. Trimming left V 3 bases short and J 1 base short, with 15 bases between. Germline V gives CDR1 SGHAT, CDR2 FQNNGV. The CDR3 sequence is CASSLGPTGKNTEAFF. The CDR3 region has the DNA TGTGCCAGCAGCTTGGGGCCTACGGGGAAGAACACTGAAGCTTTCTTT.

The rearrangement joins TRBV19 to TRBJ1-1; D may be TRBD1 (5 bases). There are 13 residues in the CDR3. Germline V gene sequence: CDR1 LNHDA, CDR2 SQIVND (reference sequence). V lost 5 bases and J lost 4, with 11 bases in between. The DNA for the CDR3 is TGTGCCAGTAGTCCGCGGGACGCCACTGAAGCTTTCTTT. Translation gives CASSPRDATEAFF.

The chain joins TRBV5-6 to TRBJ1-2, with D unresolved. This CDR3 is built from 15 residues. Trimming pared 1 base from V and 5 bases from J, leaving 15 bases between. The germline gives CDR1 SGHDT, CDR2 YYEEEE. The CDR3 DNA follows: TGTGCCAGCAGCTTGCACCGAACCCTTCTTTATGGCTACACCTTC. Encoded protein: CASSLHRTLLYGYTF.

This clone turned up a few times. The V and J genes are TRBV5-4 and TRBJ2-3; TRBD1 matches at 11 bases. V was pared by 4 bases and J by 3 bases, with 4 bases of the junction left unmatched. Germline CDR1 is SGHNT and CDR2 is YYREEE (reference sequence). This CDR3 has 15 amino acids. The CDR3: CASSPDRGLTDTQYF. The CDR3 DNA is TGTGCCAGCAGCCCGGACAGGGGGCTGACAGATACGCAGTATTTT.

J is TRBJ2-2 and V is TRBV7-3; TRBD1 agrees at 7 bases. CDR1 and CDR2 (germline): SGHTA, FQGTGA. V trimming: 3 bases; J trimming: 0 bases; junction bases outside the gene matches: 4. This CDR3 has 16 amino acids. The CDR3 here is CASSFTGTANTGELFF. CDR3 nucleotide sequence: TGTGCCAGCAGCTTTACCGGGACAGCGAACACCGGGGAGCTGTTTTTT.

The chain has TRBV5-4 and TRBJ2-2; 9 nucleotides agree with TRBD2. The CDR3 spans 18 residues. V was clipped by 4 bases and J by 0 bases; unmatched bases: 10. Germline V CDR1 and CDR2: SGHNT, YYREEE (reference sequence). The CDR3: CASSQDIGLATNTGELFF. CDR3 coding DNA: TGTGCCAGCAGCCAAGATATAGGACTAGCGACGAACACCGGGGAGCTGTTTTTT.

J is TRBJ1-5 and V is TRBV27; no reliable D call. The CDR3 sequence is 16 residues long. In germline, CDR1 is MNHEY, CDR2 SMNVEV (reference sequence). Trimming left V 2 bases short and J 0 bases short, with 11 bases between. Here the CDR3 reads CASSLRAPNSNQPQHF. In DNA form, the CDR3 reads TGTGCCAGCAGTTTAAGGGCACCCAATAGCAATCAGCCCCAGCATTTT.

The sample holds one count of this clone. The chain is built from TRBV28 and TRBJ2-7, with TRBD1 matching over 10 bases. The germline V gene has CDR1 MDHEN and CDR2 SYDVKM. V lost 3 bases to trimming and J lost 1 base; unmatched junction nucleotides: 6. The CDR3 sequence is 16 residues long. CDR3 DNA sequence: TGTGCCAGCAGTTTGCAAGGGACAGGGGATTCCTACGAGCAGTACTTC. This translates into CASSLQGTGDSYEQYF.

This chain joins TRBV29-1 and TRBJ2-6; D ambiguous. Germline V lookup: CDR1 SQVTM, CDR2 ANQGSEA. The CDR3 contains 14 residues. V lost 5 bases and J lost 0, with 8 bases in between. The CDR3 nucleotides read TGCAGCGTTCTACCGGACTCTGGGGCCAACGTCCTGACTTTC. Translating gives CSVLPDSGANVLTF.

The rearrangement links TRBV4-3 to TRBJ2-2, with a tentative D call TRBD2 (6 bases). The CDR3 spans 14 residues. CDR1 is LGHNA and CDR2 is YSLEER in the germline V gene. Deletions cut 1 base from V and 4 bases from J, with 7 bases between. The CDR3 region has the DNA TGCGCCAGCAGCCAAGTGGGGGGCACCGGGGAGCTGTTTTTT. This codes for CASSQVGGTGELFF.

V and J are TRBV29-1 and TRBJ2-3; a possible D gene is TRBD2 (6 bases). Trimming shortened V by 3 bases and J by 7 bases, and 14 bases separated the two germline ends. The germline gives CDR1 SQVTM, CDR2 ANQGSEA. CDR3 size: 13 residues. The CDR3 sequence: CSVEARDSYTQYF. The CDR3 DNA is TGCAGCGTTGAGGCCCGGGACTCCTATACGCAGTATTTT.

The CDR3 DNA is TGTGCCAGCAGCACCGGGACTAGGCATGAGCAGTTCTTC. Protein: CASSTGTRHEQFF. The J gene is TRBJ2-1, the V gene TRBV7-3, with 8 positions matching TRBD2. This CDR3 is 13 amino acids long. J was trimmed by 8 bases and V by 5 bases; bases with no gene match: 5. The V gene's germline CDR1 is SGHTA and CDR2 FQGTGA.

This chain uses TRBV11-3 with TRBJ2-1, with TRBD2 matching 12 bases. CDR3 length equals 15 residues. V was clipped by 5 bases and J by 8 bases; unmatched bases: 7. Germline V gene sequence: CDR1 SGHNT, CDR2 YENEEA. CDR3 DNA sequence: TGTGCCAGCAGCCAGGGGACTAGCGGGCGGGATGAGCAGTTCTTC. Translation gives CASSQGTSGRDEQFF.

CDR3 in amino acids: CASSLLAAYEQYF. The CDR3 bases are TGTGCCAGCAGCTTACTAGCAGCCTACGAGCAGTACTTC. The chain has TRBV11-2 and TRBJ2-7, with a tentative D call TRBD2 (5 bases). There are 13 residues in the CDR3. With 2 bases removed from V and 2 bases from J, the gap between germline ends came to 7 bases. Germline V gene data show CDR1 as SGHAT and CDR2 as FQNNGV.

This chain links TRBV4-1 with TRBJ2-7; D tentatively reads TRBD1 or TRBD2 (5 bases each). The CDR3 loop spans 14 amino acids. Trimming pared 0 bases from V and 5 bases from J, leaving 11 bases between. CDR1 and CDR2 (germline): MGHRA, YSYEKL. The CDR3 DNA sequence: TGCGCCAGCAGCCAAGAAAAGTGGGGGAACGAGCAGTACTTC. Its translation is CASSQEKWGNEQYF.